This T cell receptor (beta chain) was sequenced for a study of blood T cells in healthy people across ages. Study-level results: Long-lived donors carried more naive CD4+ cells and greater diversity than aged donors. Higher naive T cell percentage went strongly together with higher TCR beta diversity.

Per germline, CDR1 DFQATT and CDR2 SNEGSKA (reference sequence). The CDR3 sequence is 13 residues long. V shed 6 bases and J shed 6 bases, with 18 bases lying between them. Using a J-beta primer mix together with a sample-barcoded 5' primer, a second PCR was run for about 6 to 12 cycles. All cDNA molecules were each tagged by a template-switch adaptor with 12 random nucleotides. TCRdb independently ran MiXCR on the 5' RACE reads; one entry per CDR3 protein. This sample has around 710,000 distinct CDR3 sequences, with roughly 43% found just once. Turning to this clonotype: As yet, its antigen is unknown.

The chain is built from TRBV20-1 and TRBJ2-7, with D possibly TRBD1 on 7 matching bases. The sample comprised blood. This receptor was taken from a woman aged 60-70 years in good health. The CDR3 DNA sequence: TGCAGTGCCATGACAGGGAGGCAGCTCGAGCAGTACTTC. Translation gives CSAMTGRQLEQYF.